This T cell receptor beta chain was captured by sequencing in a study of shared clonotypes between healthy human individuals (TCRdb year 2020). Context from the whole study: The cohort included a few men and a couple of women between 18 and 49 years of age. For each donor, CD4 naive and CD4 memory were each given three plates, CD8 naive was given two plates, and CD8 memory was given one plate. The study deeply sequenced blood TCR repertoires of several healthy adults to estimate repertoire size and the extent of clonotype sharing between individuals. To increase sequencing depth and limit assay-specific biases, TCR repertoire library preparation and sequencing were carried out by different laboratories using diverse techniques. Between about 0.94 and 8.9 billion PBMCs per donor were obtained by leukapheresis. The research as a whole found: About 4.5% of naive CD4, 3% to 3.5% of naive CD8, roughly 2.4% of memory CD4, and approximately 0.39% of memory CD8 clonotypes were shared across a few donors. Compared with non-shared clonotypes, the clonotypes found in all four sorted-subset donors had higher generation probabilities. Naive subsets generally had larger estimated clonotype richness than memory subsets did. Incomplete sequencing was indicated by rarefaction of sorted-subset datasets, despite the large sequencing depth. Because the study included only a small number of donors, the genetic and exposure-history diversity represented was limited. Sampling was limited to blood, and TCR repertoires in tissue likely differ from TCR repertoires in blood. Based on pairwise subsampling, the degree of clonotype sharing among donors was expected to be affected by sequencing depth.

Remarks on this clone: Its antigen remains unidentified. Per-nucleotide qualities are absent, and no much larger clonotype sits a single base away.

CDR1 and CDR2, looked up from the germline V gene, are SGHVS and FQNEAQ. From cysteine to phenylalanine, the CDR3 is 15 amino acids long. Solely the CDR3 DNA is kept, with 45 bases framed from the first base. V loses 5 bases of germline sequence and J loses 0 bases, and the interval between the two ends is 13 bases. The donors were healthy, HIV-negative adults who had no recently reported acute infections or vaccinations. All donors were Caucasian adults living in Nashville, Tennessee, USA. CD4+ T cells were enriched by magnetic negative selection, after which naive cells were positively selected on CD45RA and the negative fraction was taken as the memory subset. Blood was collected by leukapheresis, and PBMCs were isolated by Ficoll-Histopaque density gradient centrifugation and then cryopreserved in liquid nitrogen vapor phase. Analytical flow cytometry was used to check the purity and quantity of each magnetically sorted T cell population. Each sorted fraction had its genomic DNA isolated and then quantified by UV absorbance on a Nanodrop 2000c.

Using the deep immunoSEQ assay, TCR CDR3 regions were amplified from genomic DNA by multiplex PCR. Genomic DNA extracted from each cell subset was distributed evenly over all wells of several immunoSEQ 96-well plates, and each plate served as one replicate. For sorted subsets, approximately 200 ng of genomic DNA, equivalent to 25,000 to 35,000 T cell genomes, went into each replicate PCR. The purified libraries were quantified using a Qubit 3.0 fluorometer, sized with a Bioanalyzer 2100, and then quantified again using the KAPA Library Quantification kit. Each immunoSEQ 96-well plate was sequenced on its own single-read 150-cycle Illumina NextSeq 550 flow cell. In the original analysis: Because only junctional sequences without quality scores were contained in the immunoSEQ output, filtering matching that applied to full-length reads could not be performed. Sequences were annotated with PyIR, a Python wrapper for IgBLAST v1.9, using IMGT germline references to assign V/J genes and CDR3. Any read was removed if the V/J assignment was weak (E-value above 1e-6), the CDR3 was missing, or the read contained stop codons, out-of-frame junctions, or ambiguous translated residues. V3J clonotypes were defined by identical inferred V gene, J gene, and CDR3 amino acid sequence. The percentage overlap between two repertoires was calculated by dividing the number of shared unique clonotypes by the size of the smaller repertoire. Richness of each repertoire was evaluated using RTK rarefaction, the Chao1 estimator, and Recon v2.1 estimates of unobserved clonotypes. OLGA was used to compute generation probabilities for all TCRbeta clonotypes that the gDNA method yielded from a handful of donors. As stored in TCRdb, this immuneACCESS dataset retains in-frame rearrangements with V and J assigned. A fraction of the clones does not appear; measured against another copy, unresolved V genes explain less than half of the discrepancy, and the remainder lacks a known reason. The DNA gave D and trimming, while V, J and clone size come from that table. The sample yields 2 million to 2.5 million clones; approximately 96% were counted once. Roughly 0.13% of the sample is in the top ten clones.

Sequenced sample: naive CD4+ T cells sorted from blood. Reading the label with the study, this specimen's cell subset or site is: CD45RA+ positively selected. The sequence links TRBV7-8 to TRBJ1-1; the D gene is perhaps TRBD1, on 5 matching bases. This TCR was recovered from a man between 18 and 29 years old in good health. The CDR3 region: CASSTRRTLNTEAFF. In nucleotides, the sequence is TGTGCCAGCAGCACTCGCCGGACACTGAACACTGAAGCTTTCTTT. Supplemented by the reference TRBV7-8 and TRBJ1-1 proteins around the CDR3, the complete variable domain is GAGVSQSPRYKVAKRGQDVALRCDPISGHVSLFWYQQALGQGPEFLTYFQNEAQLDKSGLPSDRFFAERPEGSVSTLKIQRTQQEDSAVYLCASSTRRTLNTEAFFGQGTRLTVV.